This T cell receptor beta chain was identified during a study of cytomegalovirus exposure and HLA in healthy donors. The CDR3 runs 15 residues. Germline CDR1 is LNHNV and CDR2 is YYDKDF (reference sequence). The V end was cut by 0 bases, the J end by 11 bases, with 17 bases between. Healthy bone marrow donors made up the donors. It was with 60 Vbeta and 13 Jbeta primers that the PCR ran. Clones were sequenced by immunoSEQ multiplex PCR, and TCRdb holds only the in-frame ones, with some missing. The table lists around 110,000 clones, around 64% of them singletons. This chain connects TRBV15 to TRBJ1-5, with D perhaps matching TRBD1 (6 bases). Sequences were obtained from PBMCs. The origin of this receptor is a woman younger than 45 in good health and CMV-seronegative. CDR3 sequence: CATSRDWDIRETQHF. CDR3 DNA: TGTGCCACCAGCAGAGATTGGGACATTCGAGAGACCCAGCATTTT.